A single sample is the source of the 28 T cell receptor beta chains below, sequenced in a study of response to subunit inactivated influenza vaccine. TCRdb used MiXCR to reprocess the RT-PCR reads, holding one entry per CDR3 protein. Of roughly 570,000 distinct CDR3 sequences listed, 12% to 15% are singletons. The sample consisted of PBMCs from blood, taken 12 days after vaccination. The receptors shown here come from a man over 45 who received an inactivated influenza vaccine.

This clonotype showed up many times. The chain recombines TRBV10-3 with TRBJ2-4, with D possibly TRBD1 on 6 matching bases. Germline V gives CDR1 ENHRY, CDR2 SYGVKD. V was shortened by 6 bases and J by 3 bases, with 18 bases between the two germline ends. The CDR3 spans 16 residues. The CDR3, as DNA: TGTGCCATCAGCCCCAGGGGCACTCGGGGCAAAAACATTCAGTACTTC. Translation gives CAISPRGTRGKNIQYF.

This clonotype occurred a few times. The chain uses TRBV5-5 and TRBJ2-3, with D tentatively TRBD2 (6 bases). Germline values: CDR1 SGHKS, CDR2 YYEKEE (reference sequence). V was shortened by 4 bases and J by 2 bases, with 11 bases between the two germline ends. There are 14 residues in the CDR3. CDR3 nucleotide sequence: TGTGCCAGCAGCGCGGGGCGGGTCACAGATACGCAGTATTTT. Translating gives CASSAGRVTDTQYF.

This chain connects TRBV27 to TRBJ2-7, with 11 bases aligning to TRBD2. The CDR3 totals 17 residues. The J segment lost 0 bases and the V segment lost 2 bases, leaving 6 bases of the junction unmatched. The germline CDR1 and CDR2 sequences are MNHEY and SMNVEV (reference sequence). CDR3 amino acids: CASSLRRTSGSSYEQYF. The CDR3 DNA reads as TGTGCCAGCAGTTTACGAAGAACTAGCGGGAGCTCCTACGAGCAGTACTTC.

This clonotype was picked up a small number of times. The V call is TRBV7-2, the J call TRBJ2-5; no firm D call. This CDR3 is 14 amino acids long. Per the germline V gene, CDR1 is SGHTA and CDR2 is FQGNSA. V shed 4 bases and J shed 5 bases, with 14 bases lying between them. CDR3 in amino acids: CASSSPVGRETQYF. The CDR3 DNA follows: TGTGCCAGCAGCTCCCCGGTGGGCCGGGAGACCCAGTACTTC.

The chain is built from TRBV20-1 and TRBJ1-2; D might be TRBD1 (6 bases). V dropped 0 bases and J dropped 0 bases, with 17 bases sitting between them. This CDR3 has 17 amino acids. Germline V gives CDR1 DFQATT, CDR2 SNEGSKA (reference sequence). For the CDR3, the DNA is TGCAGTGCTAGAGATCATAAGGGGGTCGGAGCTAACTATGGCTACACCTTC. This gives the protein CSARDHKGVGANYGYTF.

CDR3 residues: CASSYRLAGGPRRETQYF. CDR3 nucleotides: TGTGCCAGCAGTTACCGACTAGCGGGGGGGCCTCGGAGGGAGACCCAGTACTTC. The chain couples TRBV6-5 to TRBJ2-5; 14 bases agree with TRBD2. CDR3 size: 18 residues. The germline V gene encodes CDR1 MNHEY and CDR2 SVGAGI. J gave up 5 bases and V 2 bases, and 10 bases lay outside the gene matches.

The chain uses TRBV6-2 or TRBV6-3 and TRBJ2-1, with a weak D call TRBD2 (6 bases). Germline V gene data show CDR1 as MNHEY and CDR2 as SVGEGT. The CDR3 contains 18 residues. The V and J ends lost 0 bases and 0 bases respectively, with 15 bases between them. The CDR3 protein is CASSYSKRGRSSYNEQFF. The CDR3 DNA follows: TGTGCCAGCAGTTACTCGAAACGGGGGAGAAGCTCCTACAATGAGCAGTTCTTC.

This chain links TRBV29-1 with TRBJ1-5, with D perhaps matching TRBD1 (5 bases). V lost 4 bases, J lost 1 base, and 8 bases lay in between. This CDR3 contains 13 residues. The germline V gene encodes CDR1 SQVTM and CDR2 ANQGSEA. CDR3 bases: TGCAGCGTTGGAGAGGGGAGCAATCAGCCCCAGCATTTT. It specifies CSVGEGSNQPQHF.

In its sample, this clonotype was seen a few times. The chain couples TRBV12-3 or TRBV12-4 to TRBJ2-7; 8 nucleotides align to TRBD2. This CDR3 region has 11 residues. V was clipped by 6 bases and J by 10 bases; unmatched bases: 5. CDR3 sequence: CASRAGTRQYF. CDR3 DNA: TGTGCCAGCAGGGCCGGGACTAGACAGTACTTC.

This clonotype was seen a handful of times. This sequence joins TRBV6-1 and TRBJ2-7; 9 bases fit TRBD1. V gave up 8 bases and J gave up 0 bases; unmatched junction bases: 5. The CDR3 is 14 residues long. Germline V gives CDR1 MNHNS, CDR2 SASEGT. The CDR3 loop is CASEGQGHSYEQYF. CDR3 nucleotide sequence: TGTGCCAGCGAGGGACAGGGACACTCCTACGAGCAGTACTTC.

This clonotype was observed a few times. V gene TRBV12-3 or TRBV12-4 combines with J gene TRBJ1-1, with unresolved D. Trimming removed 3 bases from V and 4 bases from J, with 9 bases in between. This CDR3 contains 13 residues. DNA for the CDR3: TGTGCCAGCAGTTTGGTAAAGGGCACTGAAGCTTTCTTT. It specifies CASSLVKGTEAFF.

This clonotype was seen many times. The rearrangement uses TRBV5-1 and TRBJ2-7; D unclear. The germline CDR1 and CDR2 sequences are SGHRS and YFSETQ. The CDR3 loop spans 15 amino acids. V gave up 0 bases and J gave up 2 bases, with 12 bases separating them. Here the CDR3 reads CASSLASGRPYEQYF. Written as DNA, the CDR3 is TGCGCCAGCAGCTTGGCATCTGGGCGGCCCTACGAGCAGTACTTC.

This clonotype was picked up a small number of times. This chain joins TRBV10-3 and TRBJ2-7, with D possibly TRBD2 on 6 matching bases. The V gene's germline CDR1 is ENHRY and CDR2 SYGVKD. CDR3 length: 13 residues. V lost 8 bases and J 5 bases, leaving 16 bases between the germline ends. For the CDR3, the DNA is TGTGCCATCCAGCTGGGACTCGGGGACGAGCAGTACTTC. Translation: CAIQLGLGDEQYF.

This clonotype appeared many times. This chain links TRBV12-3 or TRBV12-4 with TRBJ2-1; no reliable D call. The V and J ends lost 1 base and 9 bases respectively, with 7 bases between them. The CDR3 spans 12 residues. CDR3 sequence: CASSLGTSEQFF. CDR3 bases: TGTGCCAGCAGTTTAGGGACCTCTGAGCAGTTCTTC.

This clonotype occurred many times. The chain is built from TRBV5-1 and TRBJ2-7; 10 nucleotides match TRBD2. The CDR3 sequence is 15 residues long. J lost 3 bases, V lost 2 bases, and 5 bases had no gene match. CDR1 and CDR2 (germline): SGHRS, YFSETQ. The CDR3 reads CASSFDLAGVYEQYF. In nucleotides, the CDR3 is TGCGCCAGCAGCTTCGACCTAGCGGGGGTCTACGAGCAGTACTTC.

The chain is built from TRBV6-4 and TRBJ2-2; 9 bases are a match to TRBD1. V shed 5 bases and J 4 bases; nucleotides not matched to a gene: 8. This CDR3 comprises 16 residues. Germline CDR1 is MRHNA and CDR2 is SNTAGT. The CDR3: CASSRWTGDVTGELFF. CDR3 nucleotide sequence: TGTGCCAGCAGTCGTTGGACAGGGGACGTCACCGGGGAGCTGTTTTTT.

There are a few counts of this clonotype. The rearrangement uses TRBV6-5 and TRBJ1-3, with 9 bases that match TRBD1. Germline assignment: CDR1 MNHEY and CDR2 SVGAGI. This CDR3 region has 16 residues. Trimming cost V 4 bases and J 0 bases; bases outside gene matches: 4. The CDR3 nucleotides read TGTGCCAGCAGTTTTACAGGGGGCTTCTCTGGAAACACCATATATTTT. Translation gives CASSFTGGFSGNTIYF.

The V and J genes are TRBV6-2 or TRBV6-3 and TRBJ2-7; no reliable D call. Trimming took 2 bases from V and 5 from J, leaving 16 bases between them. The germline CDR1 and CDR2 sequences are MNHEY and SVGEGT. The CDR3 extends over 15 amino acids. The CDR3 reads CASSYKGFILDEQYF. The CDR3, as DNA: TGTGCCAGCAGTTACAAAGGGTTTATCCTGGACGAGCAGTACTTC.

This clonotype was detected only a few times. The chain carries TRBV18 and TRBJ2-3; unclear D gene. Deletions cut 3 bases from V and 1 base from J, with 17 bases between. Germline V CDR1 and CDR2: KGHSH, LQKENI. The CDR3 sequence is 17 residues long. Here the CDR3 DNA reads TGTGCCAGCTCACCGGCCTTAGAAGCATGGGGCACAGATACGCAGTATTTT. As protein: CASSPALEAWGTDTQYF.

This clonotype was seen at least ten times. This chain links TRBV12-3 or TRBV12-4 with TRBJ2-5; TRBD1 matches 10 bases. The trim removed 3 bases at V and 10 bases at J, leaving 11 bases unmatched. This CDR3 has 15 amino acids. The CDR3 sequence: CASSLLGRTGGDQYF. The CDR3 coding sequence is TGTGCCAGCAGTTTGCTGGGCCGGACAGGGGGTGACCAGTACTTC.

CDR3 bases: TGTGCCAGCAGCTTCAGAGGACGGGCGACCGATGAGCAGTTCTTC. This sequence encodes CASSFRGRATDEQFF. The rearrangement joins TRBV11-3 to TRBJ2-1, with D uncertain. This CDR3 comprises 15 residues. Germline-derived CDR1 and CDR2 are SGHNT and YENEEA. Trimming shortened V by 3 bases and J by 8 bases, and 17 bases separated the two germline ends. Full variable domain (remainder filled in from reference TRBV11-3 and TRBJ2-1): EAGVVQSPRYKIIEKKQPVAFWCNPISGHNTLYWYLQNLGQGPELLIRYENEEAVDDSQLPKDRFSAERLKGVDSTLKIQPAELGDSAVYLCASSFRGRATDEQFFGPGTRLTVL.

V is TRBV4-3 and J is TRBJ2-5; 11 bases match TRBD1. Losses at the gene ends were 1 base for V and 0 bases for J; bases not matched to a gene: 13. CDR1 and CDR2 (germline): LGHNA, YSLEER. The CDR3 has 20 amino acids. The CDR3 is CASSQVDGGQGAKYQETQYF. Written as DNA, the CDR3 is TGCGCCAGCAGCCAAGTAGATGGCGGACAGGGGGCCAAGTACCAAGAGACCCAGTACTTC.

In its sample, this clonotype was seen a few times. The rearrangement uses TRBV15 and TRBJ1-3; D possibly corresponds to TRBD1 (6 bases). The V gene's germline CDR1 is LNHNV and CDR2 YYDKDF (reference sequence). Trimming left V 3 bases short and J 0 bases short, with 9 bases between. This CDR3 comprises 15 residues. The CDR3, as DNA: TGTGCCACCAGCAGGGACAGACTCTCTGGAAACACCATATATTTT. This translates into CATSRDRLSGNTIYF. Based on the CDR3 plus reference TRBV15 and TRBJ1-3, the full variable domain is DAMVIQNPRYQVTQFGKPVTLSCSQTLNHNVMYWYQQKSSQAPKLLFHYYDKDFNNEADTPDNFQSRRPNTSFCFLDIRSPGLGDTAMYLCATSRDRLSGNTIYFGEGSWLTVV.

This clonotype was seen more than once but under ten times. The rearrangement links TRBV24-1 to TRBJ2-3; 10 bases are a match to TRBD2. Per germline, CDR1 KGHDR and CDR2 SFDVKD. The CDR3 totals 17 residues. V lost 3 bases, J lost 2 bases, and 7 bases stayed unmatched. CDR3 protein: CATSDPTSGDFTDTQYF. As DNA, the CDR3 is TGTGCCACCAGTGATCCAACTAGCGGGGATTTCACAGATACGCAGTATTTT.

A few counts support this clonotype. The chain carries TRBV12-3 or TRBV12-4 and TRBJ2-5, with D possibly being TRBD1 (7 bases). The CDR3 is 15 amino acids. V lost 2 bases and J lost 5, with 15 bases in between. DNA of the CDR3: TGTGCCAGCAGTTTAATTGGGGCAGGGGGGGAGACCCAGTACTTC. Translating gives CASSLIGAGGETQYF.

The chain recombines TRBV25-1 with TRBJ2-7, with D maybe TRBD1 (6 bases). Germline V CDR1 and CDR2: MGHDK, SYGVNS. Trimming shortened V by 4 bases and J by 0 bases, and 13 bases separated the two germline ends. This CDR3 spans 15 amino acids. CDR3 loop: CASSGRQVPSYEQYF. The CDR3 region has the DNA TGTGCCAGCAGTGGTAGACAGGTGCCCTCCTACGAGCAGTACTTC.

The chain recombines TRBV20-1 with TRBJ2-1; 12 positions match TRBD1. This CDR3 spans 14 amino acids. The germline CDR1 and CDR2 sequences are DFQATT and SNEGSKA (reference sequence). With 3 bases clipped from V and 8 bases from J, the junction kept 5 bases outside the gene matches. The CDR3 protein is CSARGQGATDEQFF. The CDR3 DNA follows: TGCAGTGCTAGGGGACAGGGGGCTACCGATGAGCAGTTCTTC.

In its sample, this clonotype was seen a few times. This chain uses TRBV12-3 or TRBV12-4 with TRBJ1-4; D unclear. The CDR3 length is 14 residues. The germline V and J ends were trimmed by 3 bases and 3 bases, with 8 bases remaining between them. The CDR3 nucleotides are TGTGCCAGCAGTTTTCTTGCTTCTAATGAAAAACTGTTTTTT. This encodes CASSFLASNEKLFF.